This T cell receptor (beta chain) was documented in a study of OX40 agonist ivuxolimab in advanced cancers. As for the study in general: Earlier treatment with anti-PD-1, anti-PD-L1 or anti-CTLA-4 was permitted, and less than 50% had received some.

Germline CDR1 SGHRS, CDR2 YFSETQ. The CDR3 extends over 16 amino acids. Trimming took 1 base from V and 1 from J, leaving 13 bases between them. This table comes from immunoSEQ multiplex PCR, and its TCRdb copy is limited to in-frame clones, with some not included. The table lists over 90,000 clones, just over 85% of them singletons. Excluded were patients having autoimmune disease history or systemic immunosuppression. The origin of this receptor is an adult with an advanced solid tumor such as melanoma, head and neck, liver or kidney cancer. The sample was CD4+ or CD8+ T cells sorted from blood, taken in a trial of the OX40 agonist ivuxolimab. This chain links TRBV5-1 with TRBJ2-3; D is uncertain. CDR3 in DNA: TGCGCCAGCAGCTTGAACCGGGCTGGGGGCACAGATACGCAGTATTTT. Translated, it gives CASSLNRAGGTDTQYF.